This passage covers 19 T cell receptor beta chains from one sample sequenced in a study of radiotherapy plus CTLA-4 blockade in lung cancer. Generated by immunoSEQ multiplex PCR, the TCRdb table keeps only in-frame clones and is missing some. The table has around 100,000 clones, roughly 77% seen once. The sample consisted of peripheral blood, taken from a patient treated with radiotherapy plus ipilimumab. These TCRs come from a human donor with non-small cell lung cancer that progressed on radiotherapy plus ipilimumab. Some clones in this sample may be carry-over from other donors' samples.

This clone appeared a single time. V gene TRBV6-1 combines with J gene TRBJ1-1, with D perhaps TRBD1 (5 bases). The germline V and J ends were trimmed by 1 base and 0 bases, with 9 bases remaining between them. Germline-derived CDR1 and CDR2 are MNHNS and SASEGT. There are 15 residues in the CDR3. DNA of the CDR3: TGTGCCAGCAGTGAAGGGGACGGTATGAACACTGAAGCTTTCTTT. Translation: CASSEGDGMNTEAFF.

The chain carries TRBV7-9 and TRBJ1-2; unclear D gene. V was trimmed by 1 base and J by 8 bases, leaving 14 bases between them. Germline V gene lookup returns CDR1 SEHNR and CDR2 FQNEAQ (reference sequence). The CDR3 consists of 14 residues. CDR3 sequence reads: CASSLERDAGGYTF. The CDR3 nucleotides are TGTGCCAGCAGCTTAGAGAGGGATGCGGGAGGCTACACCTTC. Full variable domain (outside the CDR3, taken from reference TRBV7-9 and TRBJ1-2): DTGVSQNPRHKITKRGQNVTFRCDPISEHNRLYWYRQTLGQGPEFLTYFQNEAQLEKSRLLSDRFSAERPKGSFSTLEIQRTEQGDSAMYLCASSLERDAGGYTFGSGTRLTVV.

The rearrangement uses TRBV7-2 and TRBJ2-1; tentatively, D is TRBD1 (6 bases). CDR3 length: 14 residues. The V end lost 5 bases, the J end lost 2 bases, and 10 bases lay between the germline ends. CDR1 is SGHTA and CDR2 is FQGNSA in the germline V gene. CDR3 DNA sequence: TGTGCCAGCAGCCCACCAGGGGCCTACAATGAGCAGTTCTTC. Its translation: CASSPPGAYNEQFF.

The chain couples TRBV6-5 to TRBJ1-1; the D is unclear. The CDR3 spans 13 residues. Germline V gives CDR1 MNHEY, CDR2 SVGAGI. V lost 2 bases and J lost 4, with 8 bases in between. The CDR3 loop reads CASSYRIGTEAFF. CDR3 DNA sequence: TGTGCCAGCAGTTACAGGATAGGCACTGAAGCTTTCTTT.

The V gene is TRBV11-2, the J gene TRBJ2-3; 7 bases map to TRBD2. V lost 2 bases and J lost 4; bases outside the gene matches: 9. Germline CDR1 and CDR2: SGHAT and FQNNGV. This CDR3 has 16 residues. The CDR3, as DNA: TGTGCCAGCAGCTTAAGCAATGGCGGGGGTCCAGATACGCAGTATTTT. Amino acids: CASSLSNGGGPDTQYF.

This rearrangement joins TRBV6-6 to TRBJ1-6; D is ambiguous. Looked up from germline, CDR1 is MNHNY and CDR2 is SVGAGI (reference sequence). The V end was cut by 0 bases, the J end by 2 bases, with 8 bases between. The CDR3 contains 16 residues. In DNA, the CDR3 is TGTGCCAGCAGTTACTCCCCGGGGACCTATAATTCACCCCTCCACTTT. This sequence encodes CASSYSPGTYNSPLHF.

The chain couples TRBV11-2 to TRBJ1-1; 9 bases align to TRBD1. The CDR3 consists of 17 residues. The trim removed 1 base at V and 5 bases at J, leaving 11 bases unmatched. Germline V gives CDR1 SGHAT, CDR2 FQNNGV. This CDR3 reads CASSLVGQGRGGTEAFF. CDR3 sequence (DNA): TGTGCCAGCAGCTTAGTCGGACAGGGGAGAGGAGGAACTGAAGCTTTCTTT.

This chain connects TRBV7-3 to TRBJ2-3; D tentatively fits TRBD1 or TRBD2 (6 bases each). The CDR3 is 16 amino acids. The germline CDR1 and CDR2 sequences are SGHTA and FQGTGA. V gave up 1 base and J gave up 4 bases, with 15 bases separating them. The CDR3 DNA reads as TGTGCCAGCAGCTTAAATGGGCTGGGGGGCCCAGATACGCAGTATTTT. This translates into CASSLNGLGGPDTQYF.

The V and J genes are TRBV5-1 and TRBJ2-3; 14 bases match TRBD2. The V segment lost 4 bases and the J segment 4 bases; nucleotides outside the gene matches: 2. Germline loops: CDR1 SGHRS, CDR2 YFSETQ. The CDR3 spans 15 residues. The CDR3 protein is CASSRGLAGADTQYF. CDR3 bases: TGCGCCAGCAGCCGGGGACTAGCGGGGGCAGATACGCAGTATTTT.

The chain links TRBV6-5 to TRBJ1-1, with unresolved D. The germline V gene has CDR1 MNHEY and CDR2 SVGAGI. CDR3 length: 15 amino acids. Trimming pared 0 bases from V and 0 bases from J, leaving 8 bases between. In DNA, the CDR3 is TGTGCCAGCAGTTACTCGAATCTAATGAACACTGAAGCTTTCTTT. This translates into CASSYSNLMNTEAFF.

The chain joins TRBV5-4 to TRBJ1-2; D remains ambiguous. The V gene lost 1 base and the J gene lost 2 bases, with 6 bases spanning the gap. Germline loops: CDR1 SGHNT, CDR2 YYREEE (reference sequence). CDR3 size: 13 residues. The CDR3 spells CASSLRFNYGYTF. CDR3 DNA: TGTGCCAGCAGCTTGAGGTTCAACTATGGCTACACCTTC. Looking up the rest from reference TRBV5-4 and TRBJ1-2 gives the full variable domain: ETGVTQSPTHLIKTRGQQVTLRCSSQSGHNTVSWYQQALGQGPQFIFQYYREEENGRGNFPPRFSGLQFPNYSSELNVNALELDDSALYLCASSLRFNYGYTFGSGTRLTVV.

The rearrangement joins TRBV11-1 to TRBJ2-2; D is perhaps TRBD1 or TRBD2 (5 bases each). The V gene's germline CDR1 is SGHAT and CDR2 FQDESV (reference sequence). Deletions cut 3 bases from V and 3 bases from J, with 11 bases between. This CDR3 region has 15 residues. CDR3 region: CASSFRDLDTGELFF. The CDR3 DNA reads as TGTGCCAGCAGCTTCCGGGACCTGGACACCGGGGAGCTGTTTTTT.

V usage is TRBV5-6 and J usage is TRBJ2-4; D gene unclear. This CDR3 contains 13 residues. Germline V gene data show CDR1 as SGHDT and CDR2 as YYEEEE. V lost 2 bases to trimming and J lost 4 bases, with 7 bases between them. The CDR3 region has the DNA TGTGCCAGCAGCTTCGCAGGAAAAAACATTCAGTACTTC. Its translation is CASSFAGKNIQYF.

V and J are TRBV2 and TRBJ1-4; D gene uncertain. The germline gives CDR1 SNHLY, CDR2 FYNNEI. Trimming removed 2 bases at V and 4 bases at J, with 14 bases between. CDR3 length equals 16 residues. The CDR3: CASSEYMAVINEKLFF. CDR3 in DNA: TGTGCCAGCAGTGAATACATGGCGGTGATTAATGAAAAACTGTTTTTT. Looking up the rest from reference TRBV2 and TRBJ1-4 gives the full variable domain: EPEVTQTPSHQVTQMGQEVILRCVPISNHLYFYWYRQILGQKVEFLVSFYNNEISEKSEIFDDQFSVERPDGSNFTLKIRSTKLEDSAMYFCASSEYMAVINEKLFFGSGTQLSVL.

The V call is TRBV7-2, the J call TRBJ2-3; D possibly uses TRBD1 or TRBD2 (5 bases each). V was clipped by 5 bases and J by 2 bases, with 11 bases between them. This CDR3 has 14 residues. Germline CDR1 and CDR2: SGHTA and FQGNSA. The CDR3, as DNA: TGTGCCAGCAGCCCTTTCGGGACCACAGATACGCAGTATTTT. Amino acids: CASSPFGTTDTQYF.

The V gene is TRBV19, the J gene TRBJ1-2; D possibly corresponds to TRBD1 (5 bases). The germline gives CDR1 LNHDA, CDR2 SQIVND (reference sequence). The CDR3 has 13 amino acids. Trimming pared 11 bases from V and 4 bases from J, leaving 17 bases between. CDR3 sequence reads: CAASPRAGYGYTF. The CDR3 coding sequence is TGTGCCGCATCCCCCAGGGCTGGCTATGGCTACACCTTC.

This clone was seen just once. V is TRBV5-1 and J is TRBJ2-3, with D tentatively TRBD1 (7 bases). The length of the CDR3 is 15 residues. Trimming took off 7 bases at V and 2 bases at J, with 17 bases between the two ends. Germline assignment: CDR1 SGHRS and CDR2 YFSETQ. In nucleotides, the CDR3 is TGCGCCAGCTCACTAGCCGGGACAGCCACAGATACGCAGTATTTT. Its translation: CASSLAGTATDTQYF.

The chain links TRBV4-3 to TRBJ2-2, with a possible D match to TRBD2 (6 bases). Germline assignment: CDR1 LGHNA and CDR2 YSLEER. Trimming left V 4 bases short and J 0 bases short, with 9 bases between. CDR3 length equals 15 residues. CDR3 coding DNA: TGCGCCAGCAGCCGGGGAGGAACGAACACCGGGGAGCTGTTTTTT. As protein: CASSRGGTNTGELFF.

This rearrangement joins TRBV28 to TRBJ1-3, with D unclear. V shed 6 bases and J shed 1 base, with 10 bases lying between them. The CDR3 loop spans 14 amino acids. The germline CDR1 and CDR2 sequences are MDHEN and SYDVKM. The CDR3 DNA is TGTGCCAGCAGAACCACAAAGTCTGGAAACACCATATATTTT. This codes for CASRTTKSGNTIYF.